The present T cell receptor (beta chain) was sequenced within a study of cytomegalovirus exposure and HLA in healthy donors. The donors belonged to the approximately 120-subject validation cohort, separate from the roughly 670-subject first cohort. As for this clone: The antigen remains unidentified.

The method was immunoSEQ multiplex PCR; TCRdb's version includes in-frame clones alone and lacks a portion of them. The sample comprises 190,000 or so clones, around 81% of which are singletons, and 2.5% to 3% rests with the top ten. Study-wide results and caveats: Accounts indicate the classifier identified cytomegalovirus status with strong specificity and sensitivity.

Looked up from germline, CDR1 is LNHDA and CDR2 is SQIVND (reference sequence). Germline trimming cut 6 bases from V and 0 bases from J; bases unmatched to any gene: 9. The CDR3 is 16 residues long. The V gene is TRBV19, the J gene TRBJ1-2, with 8 bases identical to TRBD1. The sample consisted of PBMCs. This receptor was identified in a woman under 30 in good health and CMV-seropositive. The CDR3 loop is CASRRQGLEANYGYTF. The CDR3 bases are TGTGCCAGTAGAAGACAGGGGTTGGAAGCTAACTATGGCTACACCTTC.